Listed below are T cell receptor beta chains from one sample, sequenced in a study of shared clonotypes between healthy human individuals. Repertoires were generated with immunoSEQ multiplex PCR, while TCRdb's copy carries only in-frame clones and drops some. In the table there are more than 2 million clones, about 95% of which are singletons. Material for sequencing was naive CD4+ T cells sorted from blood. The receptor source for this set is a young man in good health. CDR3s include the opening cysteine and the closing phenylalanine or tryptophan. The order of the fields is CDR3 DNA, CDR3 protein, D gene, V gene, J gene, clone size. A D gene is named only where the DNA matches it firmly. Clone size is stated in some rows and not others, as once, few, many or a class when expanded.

TGTGCCAGCAGCTGGGGACAGGGGAATTCACCCCTCCACTTT	CASSWGQGNSPLHF	TRBD1	TRBV5-8	TRBJ1-6	-
TGTGCCTGGAGTGTACTTGGGACAGGGGTCCACGAGCAGTACTTC	CAWSVLGTGVHEQYF	TRBD1	TRBV30	TRBJ2-7	-
TGCGCCAGCAGCTTGTTACTAGCGGGGGAGCAAGAGACCCAGTACTTC	CASSLLLAGEQETQYF	TRBD2	TRBV5-1	TRBJ2-5	-
TGTGCCTGGAGTAACTATAATTCACCCCTCCACTTT	CAWSNYNSPLHF	-	TRBV30	TRBJ1-6	few
TGTGCCAGCAGCTTGGGGCTGGTGGTTGGCGAGCAGTACTTC	CASSLGLVVGEQYF	-	TRBV5-4	TRBJ2-7	few
TGCGCCAGCAGCTTGGAGGGCGTATTTGGGGAGACCCAGTACTTC	CASSLEGVFGETQYF	-	TRBV5-1	TRBJ2-5	-
TGTGCCAGCAGCCATTTAGCGGGGGGCCCTCGCGAGCAGTACTTC	CASSHLAGGPREQYF	TRBD2	TRBV4-2	TRBJ2-7	once
TGTGCCAGCAGCTTGATAGGGGCAAACACTGAAGCTTTCTTT	CASSLIGANTEAFF	-	TRBV7-2	TRBJ1-1	-
TGTGCCAGCGGCAGAGGGGGAGAGACCCAGTACTTC	CASGRGGETQYF	-	TRBV7-9	TRBJ2-5	once
TGTGCCAGCAGTCCAGGGAATTATGGCTACACCTTC	CASSPGNYGYTF	-	TRBV28	TRBJ1-2	once
TGTGCCAGCAGCTTGAGACAGGGGGTCACAGATACGCAGTATTTT	CASSLRQGVTDTQYF	TRBD1	TRBV5-4	TRBJ2-3	-
TGTGCCATCAGTGAGTCCCCAGGTTACGAGCAGTACTTC	CAISESPGYEQYF	-	TRBV10-3	TRBJ2-7	-
TGTGCCAGCTCACGGGGGAATGGAAACACCATATATTTT	CASSRGNGNTIYF	-	TRBV18	TRBJ1-3	-
TGCGCCAGCAGCTTGGCACAGGGAAACACTGAAGCTTTCTTT	CASSLAQGNTEAFF	-	TRBV5-1	TRBJ1-1	few
TGTGCCATCATTCCGGCGTTAGGACGAGGGGACTCTGGAAACACCATATATTTT	CAIIPALGRGDSGNTIYF	-	TRBV10-3	TRBJ1-3	-
TGTGCCAGCAGCGCTGAAGTTCGGAGAATAGCCAAAAACATTCAGTACTTC	CASSAEVRRIAKNIQYF	-	TRBV11-3	TRBJ2-4	-
TGTGCCAGCAGCTTAAGGGACAGGGGCGGCTCCTACGAGCAGTACTTC	CASSLRDRGGSYEQYF	TRBD1	TRBV7-2	TRBJ2-7	-
TGTGCCAGCAGCTCGGACAGGGGTCGAGGCTACACCTTC	CASSSDRGRGYTF	TRBD1	TRBV7-9	TRBJ1-2	few
TGTGCCACCTCGGGACAGGACTCCTACGAGCAGTACTTC	CATSGQDSYEQYF	TRBD1	TRBV10-3	TRBJ2-7	-
TGTGCCAGCAGTTTATCGGCCCTCCTTAGTGGTAACACCGGGGAGCTGTTTTTT	CASSLSALLSGNTGELFF	-	TRBV27	TRBJ2-2	-
TGCGCCAGCAGAATTCGGGAGCAGGGGTATGGCTACACCTTC	CASRIREQGYGYTF	-	TRBV5-1	TRBJ1-2	-
TGCAGTGCTCCTAGGAGCGATGAGCAGTTCTTC	CSAPRSDEQFF	-	TRBV20-1	TRBJ2-1	-
TGTGCCAGTAGTATAGTACTAGCGGGAGAGCAGTTCTTC	CASSIVLAGEQFF	TRBD2	TRBV19	TRBJ2-1	-
TGTGCCAGCAGAGAGCGGGGGGGCACAGATACGCAGTATTTT	CASRERGGTDTQYF	TRBD2	TRBV6-5	TRBJ2-3	-
TGTGCCACCAGCAGAGAGGGTAGCGGGGTCTACGAGCAGTACTTC	CATSREGSGVYEQYF	TRBD2	TRBV15	TRBJ2-7	-
TGTGCCAGCAGCTTGGCGGGACTAGCGGGTAACACCGGGGAGCTGTTTTTT	CASSLAGLAGNTGELFF	TRBD2	TRBV5-4	TRBJ2-2	-
TGTGCCAGCAGTAGGACAGAACAAGAGACCCAGTACTTC	CASSRTEQETQYF	-	TRBV25-1	TRBJ2-5	-
TGTGCCAGCAGCGGGAGGGCCTACACAGATACGCAGTATTTT	CASSGRAYTDTQYF	TRBD2	TRBV7-2	TRBJ2-3	once
TGTGCCAGCAGCATACAGAGGACTTCTGGCTACACCTTC	CASSIQRTSGYTF	-	TRBV6-1	TRBJ1-2	-
TGCGCCAGCAGTTTGTTATTCGACAAAGCAACCTACGAGCAGTACTTC	CASSLLFDKATYEQYF	-	TRBV5-1	TRBJ2-7	-
TGTGCCAGCAGGGGGACAGGGATGGCGGATGAGCAGTTCTTC	CASRGTGMADEQFF	TRBD1	TRBV2	TRBJ2-1	-
TGTGCCAGCAGTGCCAGCCTCCCTGGGGCCAACGTCCTGACTTTC	CASSASLPGANVLTF	-	TRBV27	TRBJ2-6	-
TGCGCCAGCAGCCAGAGGGGCCCGGAGGTTTCACCCCTCCACTTT	CASSQRGPEVSPLHF	-	TRBV4-1	TRBJ1-6	-
TGTGCCAGCAGCTTAGTGCAGGGACTAGCGGACGGCTCCTACGAGCAGTACTTC	CASSLVQGLADGSYEQYF	TRBD2	TRBV7-2	TRBJ2-7	-
TGCAGTGCTACGGCGCAAAACATTCAGTACTTC	CSATAQNIQYF	-	TRBV20-1	TRBJ2-4	-
TGTGCCAGCAGTTCCCACAATGGGGGGCACGGTGAAGCTTTCTTT	CASSSHNGGHGEAFF	-	TRBV6-5	TRBJ1-1	-
TGTGCCAGCAGCCACCAGGGAGGGAAGGCCGGGGAGCTGTTTTTT	CASSHQGGKAGELFF	TRBD2	TRBV11-2	TRBJ2-2	-
TGTGCTAGTGGTACCAGTAGCGGGGGAGTCATTTACGAGCAGTACTTC	CASGTSSGGVIYEQYF	TRBD2	TRBV12-5	TRBJ2-7	-
TGCGCCAGCAGCATATCAGGGGGTGGGAATGAAAAACTGTTTTTT	CASSISGGGNEKLFF	TRBD1	TRBV5-1	TRBJ1-4	-
TGCGCCAGCAGCTTGGCTAATTTAGATACGCAGTATTTT	CASSLANLDTQYF	-	TRBV5-1	TRBJ2-3	-
TGTGCCAGCGGACGGGACAATAGCAATCAGCCCCAGCATTTT	CASGRDNSNQPQHF	-	TRBV28	TRBJ1-5	-
TGTGCCAGCAGCTTAGGAGGACAAGCTGGAAACACCATATATTTT	CASSLGGQAGNTIYF	-	TRBV7-2	TRBJ1-3	-
TGTGCCATCAGAACCTCACCCCAAGAGACCCAGTACTTC	CAIRTSPQETQYF	-	TRBV10-3	TRBJ2-5	-
TGTGCCAGCAGCTTAGGGCTACCAGATACGCAGTATTTT	CASSLGLPDTQYF	-	TRBV7-2	TRBJ2-3	once
TGTGCCAGCAGCTTAGAACAGACTAACTATGGCTACACCTTC	CASSLEQTNYGYTF	-	TRBV7-2	TRBJ1-2	-
TGTGCCAGCCAGGGCGGGGACTCCTACGAGCAGTACTTC	CASQGGDSYEQYF	-	TRBV7-9	TRBJ2-7	-
TGTGCCTGGACTAAGGCAGGGTTGGGTAACTATGGCTACACCTTC	CAWTKAGLGNYGYTF	-	TRBV30	TRBJ1-2	-
TGTGCCAGCAGGGGTAGATCGGAAGACATTCAGTACTTC	CASRGRSEDIQYF	-	TRBV28	TRBJ2-4	-
TGCGCCAGCAGCCAAGGGCATAGCAATCAGCCCCAGCATTTT	CASSQGHSNQPQHF	-	TRBV5-8	TRBJ1-5	-
TGCGCCAGCAGCCAAGAGGGGGGCGTGGGTGTGCAGACCCAGTACTTC	CASSQEGGVGVQTQYF	-	TRBV4-1	TRBJ2-5	-
TGCAGCGTTGGGCAGCAGAACACTGAAGCTTTCTTT	CSVGQQNTEAFF	-	TRBV29-1	TRBJ1-1	-
TGTGCCAGCAGTTACCAGGGGCCCGAGGCTGTCACCTTC	CASSYQGPEAVTF	-	TRBV6-5	TRBJ1-2	-
TGTGCCAGCTCACCTCCAGCGGGTGCCCCGGAGACCCAGTACTTC	CASSPPAGAPETQYF	-	TRBV18	TRBJ2-5	-
TGTGCCAGCAGCTTAAGTGGGACAGGGAATTCACCCCTCCACTTT	CASSLSGTGNSPLHF	TRBD1	TRBV7-3	TRBJ1-6	few
TGCAGCGTTGGCGGGACATACTACTACGAGCAGTACTTC	CSVGGTYYYEQYF	-	TRBV29-1	TRBJ2-7	-
TGCGCCAGCAGAGTGGGGGACAGCTATAATTCACCCCTCCACTTT	CASRVGDSYNSPLHF	TRBD1	TRBV5-1	TRBJ1-6	few
TGCAGCGTTGCAGTGGACTCTGGAAACACCATATATTTT	CSVAVDSGNTIYF	-	TRBV29-1	TRBJ1-3	-
TGTGCCAGCAGCCAAGAACCGGCGAACACTGAAGCTTTCTTT	CASSQEPANTEAFF	-	TRBV4-2	TRBJ1-1	-
TGCGCCAGCAGCTCACAATTAATTGTTCCCGGGGAGCTGTTTTTT	CASSSQLIVPGELFF	-	TRBV5-1	TRBJ2-2	-